The rows below give T cell receptor beta chains drawn from one sample of a study of tissue T cells after allogeneic stem cell transplantation. Clones were sequenced by immunoSEQ multiplex PCR, and TCRdb holds only the in-frame ones, with some missing. Of fewer than 30,000 clones detected, around 79% appear once; the ten largest clones hold roughly 7.1%. This specimen consisted of tissue from the ileum, obtained at autopsy. The source of these receptors is a female donor of 60 years or more with lung cancer. Each CDR3 is given with its conserved first and last residue. The D gene is left open where the match is weak. Only some rows state a clone size, as once, few, many or a class for expanded clones.

J	size	D	V	DNA	CDR3
TRBJ1-5	.	.	TRBV6-5	TGTGCCACCTCCAGGGAGGGGGGCAATCAGCCCCAGCATTTT	CATSREGGNQPQHF
TRBJ2-7	.	.	TRBV11-1	TGTGCCAGCAGCTTCGGACAGCCCTACGAGCAGTACTTC	CASSFGQPYEQYF
TRBJ1-2	.	TRBD1	TRBV5-1	TGCGCCAGCAGCCAGGGGGGAGCTAACTATGGCTACACCTTC	CASSQGGANYGYTF
TRBJ2-3	.	TRBD1	TRBV28	TGTGCCAGCAGTCCCTTAAGACAGGGGCGAAATACGCAGTATTTT	CASSPLRQGRNTQYF
TRBJ2-5	.	.	TRBV7-9	TGTGCCAGCAGCCCCAAGGGGGGAAGGAAAGAGACCCAGTACTTC	CASSPKGGRKETQYF
TRBJ1-1	.	TRBD1	TRBV3-1/TRBV3-2	TGTGCCAGCAGCCGCACAGGGGGAAACACTGAAGCTTTCTTT	CASSRTGGNTEAFF
TRBJ2-7	.	.	TRBV30	TGTGCCTGGAGTCCGGGTGGACCCTACGAGCAGTACTTC	CAWSPGGPYEQYF
TRBJ1-2	.	.	TRBV7-8	TGTGCCAGCAGCTTATACAGAAACTATGGCTACACCTTC	CASSLYRNYGYTF
TRBJ2-7	.	TRBD2	TRBV7-2	TGTGCCAGCAGCTTAGCTGCTAGCGGGGGCTCCTACGAGCAGTACTTC	CASSLAASGGSYEQYF
TRBJ2-7	few	.	TRBV18	TGTGCCAGCTCACAAACCTCCTACGAGCAGTACTTC	CASSQTSYEQYF
TRBJ1-5	.	.	TRBV4-3	TGCGCCAGCAGCCAAGAGCCGGAGGGAGGCAATCAGCCCCAGCATTTT	CASSQEPEGGNQPQHF
TRBJ2-5	.	TRBD1	TRBV4-1	TGCGCCAGCAGCCAGGATTTTGAAGACAGGGATCGGGACGAGACCCAGTACTTC	CASSQDFEDRDRDETQYF
TRBJ2-1	.	TRBD2	TRBV6-6	TGTGCCACCCGACTAGCGGGAGTTCTTCATGAGCAGTTCTTC	CATRLAGVLHEQFF
TRBJ1-3	.	.	TRBV4-3	TGCGCCAGCAGCCCTTTCTCTGGAAACACCATATATTTT	CASSPFSGNTIYF
TRBJ1-2	.	.	TRBV5-4	TGTGCCAGCAGTTCCACAAGTTCCTATGGCTACACCTTC	CASSSTSSYGYTF
TRBJ1-5	few	.	TRBV7-2	TGTGCCAGCAGCTTGAGGAGCAATCAGCCCCAGCATTTT	CASSLRSNQPQHF
TRBJ2-3	.	TRBD2	TRBV10-3	TGTGCCATCAGGGCGTGGACTAGCGGGTATTCCCGGACAGATACGCAGTATTTT	CAIRAWTSGYSRTDTQYF
TRBJ1-2	few	TRBD1	TRBV4-3	TGCGCCAGCAGCCAGGGGGGACAGGGAATCTATGGCTACACCTTC	CASSQGGQGIYGYTF
TRBJ2-6	once	.	TRBV6-5	TGTGCCAGCAGTTCGGTGAGGAGCTCTGGGGCCAACGTCCTGACTTTC	CASSSVRSSGANVLTF